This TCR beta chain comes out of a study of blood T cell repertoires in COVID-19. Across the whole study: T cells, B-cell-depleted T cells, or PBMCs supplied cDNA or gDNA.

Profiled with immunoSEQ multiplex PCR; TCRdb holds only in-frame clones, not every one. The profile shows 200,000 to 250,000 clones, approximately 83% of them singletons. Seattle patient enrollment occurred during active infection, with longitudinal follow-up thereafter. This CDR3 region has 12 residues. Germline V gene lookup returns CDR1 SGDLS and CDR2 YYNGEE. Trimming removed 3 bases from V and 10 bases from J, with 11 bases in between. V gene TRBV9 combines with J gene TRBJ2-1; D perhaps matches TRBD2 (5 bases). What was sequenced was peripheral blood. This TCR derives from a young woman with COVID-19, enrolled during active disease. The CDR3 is CASSGETQEQFF. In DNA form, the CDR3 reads TGTGCCAGCAGCGGGGAGACTCAGGAGCAGTTCTTC.